This TCR beta chain originates from a study of cytomegalovirus exposure and HLA in healthy donors. Study in general: The approximately 120 validation repertoires and the approximately 670 first-cohort repertoires shared a platform, a later analysis reported.

CDR3 size: 14 residues. Using immunoSEQ multiplex PCR, the repertoire was profiled, and TCRdb retains in-frame clones only, with some absent. The table includes over 120,000 clones, approximately 90% detected once. This clone is deemed medium-sized. Its antigen is currently unknown. Findings and limits, study-wide: Rarity marked most TCR sequences, yet some public TCRs occurred in many donors.

The chain recombines TRBV21-1 with TRBJ1-2; TRBD1, the D gene given by the table, was not confirmed from the DNA. TRBV21-1 is flagged as a pseudogene. The TCR originated in a man aged 18 to 29 in good health and CMV-seropositive. Sequenced material: PBMCs. Here the CDR3 reads CASSQGGQGYGYTF. The CDR3, as DNA: TGTGCCAGCAGCCAGGGGGGACAGGGCTATGGCTACACCTTC.